These 14 T cell receptor beta chains came from one sample sequenced in a study of cytomegalovirus exposure and HLA in healthy donors (TCRdb year 2017). Libraries were built with the immunoSEQ multiplex PCR assay. For the multiplex PCR, a mixture combining 60 forward primers for TCR Vbeta segments and 13 reverse primers for TCR Jbeta segments was used. TCRdb took this table from immuneACCESS and kept in-frame rearrangements with V and J called. Such tables lack part of the clones; where checked against another copy, unresolved V genes explain under half of the gap, and the rest is unexplained. Within this sample are over 150,000 clones, with 70% to 80% of them counted one time only. Together, the top ten hold 7.7% of the sample. The sample was PBMCs. The receptors originated from a man aged 25 to 40 in good health and CMV-seropositive.

The CDR3 nucleotides read TGTGCCAGCAGCCCCGGACAGGGGAACACTGAAGCTTTCTTT. It translates to CASSPGQGNTEAFF. V usage is TRBV11-2 and J usage is TRBJ1-1; 8 bases align to TRBD1. The CDR3 spans 14 residues. Per the germline V gene, CDR1 is SGHAT and CDR2 is FQNNGV. Trimming removed 5 bases from V and 1 base from J; junction bases left unmatched: 3.

This clone has just a few counts. The rearrangement links TRBV7-8 to TRBJ2-7, with 9 bases matching TRBD1. Losses at the gene ends were 6 bases for V and 2 bases for J; bases not matched to a gene: 5. The germline gives CDR1 SGHVS, CDR2 FQNEAQ. This CDR3 has 14 amino acids. The CDR3 loop reads CASSHTGGPYEQYF. CDR3 in DNA: TGTGCCAGCAGTCATACAGGGGGCCCCTACGAGCAGTACTTC.

The rearrangement links TRBV7-8 to TRBJ1-3; D remains unclear. The CDR3 is made up of 14 amino acids. Germline V gene lookup returns CDR1 SGHVS and CDR2 FQNEAQ. The germline V and J ends were trimmed by 6 bases and 0 bases, with 9 bases remaining between them. The CDR3: CASRIRDSGNTIYF. CDR3 bases: TGTGCCAGCAGGATTCGAGACTCTGGAAACACCATATATTTT.

The chain is built from TRBV6-1 and TRBJ2-7; 9 positions match TRBD2. V was clipped by 4 bases and J by 5 bases; unmatched bases: 24. Germline CDR1 MNHNS, CDR2 SASEGT. The CDR3 consists of 20 residues. In DNA form, the CDR3 reads TGTGCCAGCAGTGCCCCCTGGACAGGCCTTATGGCGGGAGGGCCTGACGAGCAGTACTTC. It is translated as CASSAPWTGLMAGGPDEQYF.

This clone was picked up one time. This sequence joins TRBV25-1 and TRBJ2-5; 7 nucleotides agree with TRBD1. Germline lookup yields CDR1 MGHDK and CDR2 SYGVNS. The CDR3 is 16 residues long. V was pared by 4 bases and J by 5 bases, with 13 bases of the junction left unmatched. The CDR3 sequence: CASSGPQGRGQETQYF. The CDR3 DNA is TGTGCCAGCAGTGGGCCCCAAGGCAGGGGACAGGAGACCCAGTACTTC.

A remark on this clone: An end of the junction does not agree with germline; a read error may underlie this. The chain links TRBV28 to TRBJ2-5; D is uncertain. Looked up from germline, CDR1 is MDHEN and CDR2 is SYDVKM. The CDR3 length is 13 residues. Here the CDR3 reads CASSLVNQETQYF. DNA for the CDR3: TGTGCCAGCAGTTTAGTTAACCAGGAGACCCAGTACTTC.

J is TRBJ2-3 and V is TRBV7-9, with TRBD2 identical over 8 bases. Per germline, CDR1 SEHNR and CDR2 FQNEAQ (reference sequence). This CDR3 spans 16 amino acids. V gave up 5 bases and J gave up 5 bases; unmatched junction bases: 12. The CDR3, as DNA: TGTGCCAGCAGCCTAGGACTAGCCAACTTCGAAGATACGCAGTATTTT. Translated, it gives CASSLGLANFEDTQYF.

V is TRBV5-4 and J is TRBJ1-3; 9 nucleotides agree with TRBD1. The CDR3 is 15 amino acids. Germline V gives CDR1 SGHNT, CDR2 YYREEE (reference sequence). V dropped 2 bases and J dropped 4; count of bases not matched to a gene: 4. CDR3 sequence reads: CASSLSTGGGNTIYF. The DNA for the CDR3 is TGTGCCAGCAGCTTATCGACAGGGGGAGGAAACACCATATATTTT.

Here the CDR3 reads CASSDRGSAEAFF. Here the CDR3 DNA reads TGTGCCAGCAGTGACAGGGGGAGCGCTGAAGCTTTCTTT. The J gene is TRBJ1-1, the V gene TRBV2, with 7 bases fitting TRBD1. Germline-derived CDR1 and CDR2 are SNHLY and FYNNEI. The length of the CDR3 is 13 residues. The junction had 4 bases not matched to a gene; V was cut back by 3 bases and J by 6 bases.

The table lists this clone with a count of one. CDR3 amino acids: CASSSQGAMLGNYGYTF. CDR3 coding DNA: TGTGCCAGCAGTTCACAGGGGGCCATGCTGGGAAACTATGGCTACACCTTC. The chain employs TRBV28 and TRBJ1-2; 9 bases agree with TRBD1. Trimming at V came to 4 bases and at J to 2 bases, leaving 11 bases not matched to a gene. Germline CDR1 is MDHEN and CDR2 is SYDVKM. The CDR3 length is 17 residues.

The chain carries TRBV29-1 and TRBJ2-1; 7 bases map to TRBD1. This CDR3 has 14 amino acids. V was pared by 4 bases and J by 8 bases, with 11 bases of the junction left unmatched. Germline CDR1 is SQVTM and CDR2 is ANQGSEA. CDR3 residues: CSVGSGQRSYEQFF. As DNA, the CDR3 is TGCAGCGTTGGTTCGGGACAGAGGTCCTATGAGCAGTTCTTC.

This chain links TRBV7-9 with TRBJ2-2, with TRBD2 matching 12 bases. The CDR3 consists of 16 residues. V gave up 5 bases and J gave up 6 bases; unmatched junction bases: 7. Germline CDR1 SEHNR, CDR2 FQNEAQ (reference sequence). CDR3 region: CASSLSSGRVPGELFF. CDR3 DNA: TGTGCCAGCAGCCTCTCTAGCGGGAGGGTCCCCGGGGAGCTGTTTTTT.

This clone came up once. This chain joins TRBV28 and TRBJ2-1; 9 nucleotides align to TRBD2. CDR1 MDHEN and CDR2 SYDVKM come from the germline V gene. The CDR3 is made up of 15 amino acids. V was clipped by 8 bases and J by 10 bases; unmatched bases: 15. The chain's CDR3 is CASDLRREGHREQFF. The CDR3 DNA is TGTGCCAGCGATTTACGGCGGGAGGGCCACAGGGAGCAGTTCTTC.

DNA for the CDR3: TGTGCCGGCATTGGACTAGGGGGGTACCAAGAGACCCAGTACTTC. It encodes CAGIGLGGYQETQYF. This chain links TRBV25-1 with TRBJ2-5; a weak D match, TRBD2 (7 bases). The V and J ends lost 11 bases and 0 bases respectively, with 19 bases between them. Germline values: CDR1 MGHDK, CDR2 SYGVNS. The CDR3 length is 15 residues.